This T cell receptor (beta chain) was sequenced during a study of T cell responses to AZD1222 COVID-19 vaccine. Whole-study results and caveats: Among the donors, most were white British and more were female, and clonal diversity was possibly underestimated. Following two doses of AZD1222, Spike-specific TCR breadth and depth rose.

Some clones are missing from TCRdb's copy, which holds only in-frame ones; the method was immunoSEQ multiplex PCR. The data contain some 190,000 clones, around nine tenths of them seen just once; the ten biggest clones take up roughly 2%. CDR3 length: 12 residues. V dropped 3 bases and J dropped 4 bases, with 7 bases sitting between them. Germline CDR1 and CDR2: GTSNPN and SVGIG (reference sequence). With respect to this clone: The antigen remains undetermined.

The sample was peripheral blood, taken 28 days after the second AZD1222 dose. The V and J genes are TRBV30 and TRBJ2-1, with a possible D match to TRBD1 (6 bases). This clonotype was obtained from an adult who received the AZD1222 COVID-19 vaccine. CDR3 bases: TGTGCCTGGAGGCAGGGGTACAATGAGCAGTTCTTC. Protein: CAWRQGYNEQFF. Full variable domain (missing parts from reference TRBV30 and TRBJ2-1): SQTIHQWPATLVQPVGSPLSLECTVEGTSNPNLYWYRQAAGRGLQLLFYSVGIGQISSEVPQNLSASRPQDRQFILSSKKLLLSDSGFYLCAWRQGYNEQFFGPGTRLTVL.